These 24 T cell receptor beta chains originate from one sample sequenced in a study of T cell responses to AZD1222 COVID-19 vaccine. Sequenced by immunoSEQ multiplex PCR; TCRdb stores in-frame clones only, minus some. The table includes around 150,000 clones, more than 90% detected once. Sequences were derived from peripheral blood, sampled 28 days after the second AZD1222 dose. These receptors originate from an adult who received the AZD1222 COVID-19 vaccine.

The J gene is TRBJ2-1, the V gene TRBV7-2; D not certain. Trimming stripped 1 base from V and 3 bases from J, with 13 bases between. The CDR3 spans 16 residues. Germline V lookup: CDR1 SGHTA, CDR2 FQGNSA. The CDR3 region has the DNA TGTGCCAGCAGCTTAGATTGGGGAATCCGCTACAATGAGCAGTTCTTC. Its protein is CASSLDWGIRYNEQFF.

The chain has TRBV18 and TRBJ2-2; perhaps TRBD1 as D (5 bases). Germline V gives CDR1 KGHSH, CDR2 LQKENI. This CDR3 region has 15 residues. The germline V and J ends were trimmed by 6 bases and 0 bases, with 11 bases remaining between them. Here the CDR3 reads CASSPDSANTGELFF. DNA of the CDR3: TGTGCCAGCTCCCCTGACAGCGCGAACACCGGGGAGCTGTTTTTT.

The chain employs TRBV7-2 and TRBJ1-2; maybe TRBD1 (5 bases). This CDR3 has 16 amino acids. Germline CDR1 reads SGHTA; CDR2 reads FQGNSA. Trimming removed 3 bases from V and 1 base from J, with 15 bases in between. The CDR3 loop is CASSFSGRGNNYGYTF. DNA of the CDR3: TGTGCCAGCAGCTTCTCAGGGCGGGGAAATAACTATGGCTACACCTTC.

The CDR3 region has the DNA TGTGCCAGCAGCAATACACCCCCAACCCTGAACACTGAAGCTTTCTTT. Translating it yields CASSNTPPTLNTEAFF. V gene TRBV27 combines with J gene TRBJ1-1, with no clear D. Germline CDR1 reads MNHEY; CDR2 reads SMNVEV (reference sequence). Trimming took 6 bases from V and 0 from J, leaving 17 bases between them. The CDR3 contains 16 residues.

This clone was seen a single time. J is TRBJ2-1 and V is TRBV15; 11 bases are shared with TRBD2. From germline, CDR1 is LNHNV and CDR2 YYDKDF (reference sequence). The CDR3 is 18 amino acids. V was pared by 3 bases and J by 7 bases, with 14 bases of the junction left unmatched. CDR3 residues: CATSRDVPGLAAPNEQFF. The CDR3 DNA reads TGTGCCACCAGCAGGGACGTACCGGGACTAGCGGCCCCTAATGAGCAGTTCTTC.

The chain carries TRBV6-5 and TRBJ1-5; D not certain. This CDR3 has 13 residues. Germline-derived CDR1 and CDR2 are MNHEY and SVGAGI. V shed 4 bases and J shed 4 bases, with 8 bases lying between them. The CDR3 loop reads CASSSIQNQPQHF. The CDR3 bases are TGTGCCAGCAGTTCAATACAGAATCAGCCCCAGCATTTT.

The chain uses TRBV10-3 and TRBJ2-1; TRBD1 agrees at 8 bases. The CDR3 spans 16 residues. The V and J ends lost 5 bases and 5 bases, in that order; junction bases with no gene match: 11. The germline gives CDR1 ENHRY, CDR2 SYGVKD. The DNA of the CDR3 is TGTGCCATCAGTCCATTGAGGGGACAGGTCGACAATGAGCAGTTCTTC. Translation gives CAISPLRGQVDNEQFF.

The chain links TRBV2 to TRBJ2-6, with D hard to call. The CDR3 is 13 residues long. Germline lookup yields CDR1 SNHLY and CDR2 FYNNEI. Trimming removed 8 bases from V and 6 bases from J, with 11 bases in between. CDR3 nucleotide sequence: TGTGCCAGCGGGGAAGGGTTGGCCAACGTCCTGACTTTC. It is translated as CASGEGLANVLTF.

This chain joins TRBV5-6 and TRBJ2-7, with D perhaps matching TRBD2 (5 bases). V was trimmed by 4 bases and J by 7 bases, leaving 15 bases between them. CDR3 length: 13 residues. CDR1 and CDR2 (germline): SGHDT, YYEEEE. Here the CDR3 reads CASSPSRTGEQYF. The CDR3 DNA reads TGTGCCAGCAGCCCGAGTCGGACTGGTGAGCAGTACTTC.

The V call is TRBV3-1 (or the pseudogene TRBV3-2), the J call TRBJ1-1; no firm D call. The CDR3 loop spans 16 amino acids. V was pared by 0 bases and J by 1 base, with 12 bases between. Per germline, CDR1 LGHDT and CDR2 YNNKEL (reference sequence). The CDR3 here is CASSQDPKGANTEAFF. The CDR3 DNA sequence: TGTGCCAGCAGCCAAGACCCTAAGGGAGCGAACACTGAAGCTTTCTTT.

The chain joins TRBV2 to TRBJ1-1, with D uncertain. Trimming cost V 10 bases and J 3 bases, with 15 bases left between them. Germline CDR1 SNHLY, CDR2 FYNNEI. The CDR3 covers 13 residues. CDR3 sequence (DNA): TGTGCCAACTCCCTAAGCGGGTACACTGAAGCTTTCTTT. Translated, it gives CANSLSGYTEAFF.

This chain uses TRBV29-1 with TRBJ1-1, with a tentative D call TRBD1 (5 bases). The CDR3 runs 14 residues. CDR1 and CDR2 (germline): SQVTM, ANQGSEA. V lost 1 base and J lost 1, with 10 bases in between. In DNA, the CDR3 is TGCAGCGTTGAAGTAAGGGGACGGAACACTGAAGCTTTCTTT. This encodes CSVEVRGRNTEAFF.

V is TRBV4-1 and J is TRBJ2-5; D not certain. Germline V lookup: CDR1 MGHRA, CDR2 YSYEKL. The CDR3 covers 17 residues. The ends were cut back, 2 bases at V and 5 bases at J, with 21 bases in the middle. The CDR3 here is CASSQRPRQRLTETQYF. The CDR3 nucleotides read TGCGCCAGCAGCCAACGTCCGAGACAAAGGTTAACGGAGACCCAGTACTTC.

The genes are TRBV18 and TRBJ1-2, with 12 bases fitting TRBD1. The V segment lost 4 bases and the J segment 6 bases; nucleotides outside the gene matches: 9. Germline values: CDR1 KGHSH, CDR2 LQKENI. The CDR3 sequence is 16 residues long. CDR3 DNA sequence: TGTGCCAGCTCACGTTCACGGGACAGGGGGCGAGATGGCTACACCTTC. Translating it yields CASSRSRDRGRDGYTF.

This chain uses TRBV5-1 with TRBJ1-6; TRBD1 might be the D (6 bases). Germline loops: CDR1 SGHRS, CDR2 YFSETQ. The CDR3 consists of 13 residues. The V end was cut by 0 bases, the J end by 10 bases, with 8 bases between. Here the CDR3 DNA reads TGCGCCAGCAGCTTGGAGGACAGCTCACCCCTCCACTTT. Its translation is CASSLEDSSPLHF. Filled out from reference TRBV5-1 and TRBJ1-6, the complete variable domain reads KAGVTQTPRYLIKTRGQQVTLSCSPISGHRSVSWYQQTPGQGLQFLFEYFSETQRNKGNFPGRFSGRQFSNSRSEMNVSTLELGDSALYLCASSLEDSSPLHFGNGTRLTVT.

The chain carries TRBV10-1 and TRBJ2-7; TRBD2 matches 12 bases. CDR3 length: 17 residues. Trimming cost V 6 bases and J 4 bases; bases outside gene matches: 13. From germline, CDR1 is WNHNN and CDR2 SYGVQD (reference sequence). CDR3 in DNA: TGCGCCAGCAGGCAGGGTGGCTGTCTAGCGGGAGGGTACGAGCAGTACTTC. Translated, it gives CASRQGGCLAGGYEQYF.

CDR3 DNA sequence: TGTGCCAGCACCTTCCCGCCTAGCGGACAGATGGACACTGAAGCTTTCTTT. This codes for CASTFPPSGQMDTEAFF. The V gene is TRBV7-4, the J gene TRBJ1-1; a weak D match, TRBD1 (6 bases). V dropped 7 bases and J dropped 3 bases, with 24 bases sitting between them. Germline V lookup: CDR1 SGHVT, CDR2 SQSDAQ. The CDR3 has 17 amino acids.

The gene calls are TRBV30 and TRBJ2-7; no reliable D call. CDR1 is GTSNPN, CDR2 SVGIG, per germline (reference sequence). This CDR3 contains 16 residues. V gave up 0 bases and J gave up 0 bases, with 15 bases separating them. The chain's CDR3 is CAWSVFSGRSSYEQYF. CDR3 sequence (DNA): TGTGCCTGGAGTGTATTTTCGGGCCGGAGCTCCTACGAGCAGTACTTC.

The rearrangement joins TRBV19 to TRBJ2-3, with 8 positions matching TRBD2. Germline values: CDR1 LNHDA, CDR2 SQIVND (reference sequence). The CDR3 covers 12 residues. Trimming cost V 10 bases and J 5 bases; bases outside gene matches: 5. DNA of the CDR3: TGTGCCAACAAAGCGGGAGAAGATACGCAGTATTTT. It translates to CANKAGEDTQYF.

The chain uses TRBV19 and TRBJ2-7; 9 nucleotides line up with TRBD1. Germline assignment: CDR1 LNHDA and CDR2 SQIVND (reference sequence). V lost 3 bases to trimming and J lost 3 bases; unmatched junction nucleotides: 3. The CDR3 contains 14 residues. The CDR3 DNA reads TGTGCCAGTAGTATGGGGACAGGGTACTACGAGCAGTACTTC. Its translation: CASSMGTGYYEQYF.

The rearrangement joins TRBV7-9 to TRBJ1-6, with 7 bases lining up with TRBD1. In germline, CDR1 is SEHNR, CDR2 FQNEAQ (reference sequence). The CDR3 is 16 residues long. Trimming took 4 bases from V and 1 from J; bases not matched to a gene: 4. CDR3 protein: CASSSRQGSYNSPLHF. CDR3 bases: TGTGCCAGCAGCTCCCGACAGGGTTCCTATAATTCACCCCTCCACTTT. Full variable domain (rest looked up from reference TRBV7-9 and TRBJ1-6): DTGVSQNPRHKITKRGQNVTFRCDPISEHNRLYWYRQTLGQGPEFLTYFQNEAQLEKSRLLSDRFSAERPKGSFSTLEIQRTEQGDSAMYLCASSSRQGSYNSPLHFGNGTRLTVT.

The chain couples TRBV3-1 (or the pseudogene TRBV3-2) to TRBJ1-2; TRBD1 aligns across 8 bases. The CDR3 covers 13 residues. V shed 7 bases, J shed 7 bases, and the junction held 8 bases outside the gene matches. The germline CDR1 and CDR2 sequences are LGHDT and YNNKEL (reference sequence). The DNA of the CDR3 is TGTGCCAGCACCCGAGGACAGGGTGGTGGCTACACCTTC. Encoded protein: CASTRGQGGGYTF.

V usage is TRBV19 and J usage is TRBJ2-1; TRBD1 agrees at 9 bases. V lost 5 bases, J lost 7 bases, and 3 bases stayed unmatched. CDR1 is LNHDA and CDR2 is SQIVND in the germline V gene (reference sequence). This CDR3 has 13 residues. CDR3 sequence reads: CASSSGTGNEQFF. The CDR3 DNA is TGTGCCAGTAGTTCCGGGACAGGGAATGAGCAGTTCTTC.

This chain joins TRBV27 and TRBJ1-1; D remains unclear. V lost 8 bases, J lost 1 base, and 14 bases lay in between. The germline gives CDR1 MNHEY, CDR2 SMNVEV (reference sequence). This CDR3 comprises 14 residues. CDR3 nucleotide sequence: TGTGCCAGCGGAAACCGCGGGCGGAACACTGAAGCTTTCTTT. It yields the protein CASGNRGRNTEAFF.